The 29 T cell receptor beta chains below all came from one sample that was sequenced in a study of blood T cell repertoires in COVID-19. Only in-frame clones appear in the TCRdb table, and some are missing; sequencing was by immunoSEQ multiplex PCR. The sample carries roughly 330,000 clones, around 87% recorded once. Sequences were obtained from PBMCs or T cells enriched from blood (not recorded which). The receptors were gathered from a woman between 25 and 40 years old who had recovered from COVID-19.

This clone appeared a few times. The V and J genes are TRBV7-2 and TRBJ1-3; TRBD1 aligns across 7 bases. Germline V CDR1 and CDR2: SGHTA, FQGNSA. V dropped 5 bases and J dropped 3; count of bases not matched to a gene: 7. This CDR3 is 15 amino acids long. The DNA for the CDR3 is TGTGCCAGCAGCCTATGGACAGGCGATGGAAACACCATATATTTT. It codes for CASSLWTGDGNTIYF.

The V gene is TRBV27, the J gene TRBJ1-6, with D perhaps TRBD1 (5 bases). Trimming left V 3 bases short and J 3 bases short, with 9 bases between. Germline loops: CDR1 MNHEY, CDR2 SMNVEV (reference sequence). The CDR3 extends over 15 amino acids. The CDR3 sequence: CASSFVQDYNSPLHF. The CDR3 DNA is TGTGCCAGCAGTTTTGTACAGGACTATAATTCACCCCTCCACTTT.

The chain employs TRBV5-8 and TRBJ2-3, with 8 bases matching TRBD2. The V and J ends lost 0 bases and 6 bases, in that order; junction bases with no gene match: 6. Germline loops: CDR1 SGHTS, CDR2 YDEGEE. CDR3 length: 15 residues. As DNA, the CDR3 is TGTGCCAGCAGCTTGGCCGGGCTAGCGGGCGATACGCAGTATTTT. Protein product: CASSLAGLAGDTQYF.

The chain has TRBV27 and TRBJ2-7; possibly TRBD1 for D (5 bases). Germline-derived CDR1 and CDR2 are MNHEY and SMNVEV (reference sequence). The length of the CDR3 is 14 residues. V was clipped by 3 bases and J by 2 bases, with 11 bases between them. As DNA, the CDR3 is TGTGCCAGCAGTTTCGACCCGACAGCCTACGAGCAGTACTTC. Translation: CASSFDPTAYEQYF.

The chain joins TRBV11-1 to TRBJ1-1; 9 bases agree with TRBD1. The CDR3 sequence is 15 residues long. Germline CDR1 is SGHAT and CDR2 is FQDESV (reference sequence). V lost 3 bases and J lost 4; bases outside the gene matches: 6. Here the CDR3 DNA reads TGTGCCAGCAGCTTCGGGACAGGGATGAGCACTGAAGCTTTCTTT. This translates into CASSFGTGMSTEAFF.

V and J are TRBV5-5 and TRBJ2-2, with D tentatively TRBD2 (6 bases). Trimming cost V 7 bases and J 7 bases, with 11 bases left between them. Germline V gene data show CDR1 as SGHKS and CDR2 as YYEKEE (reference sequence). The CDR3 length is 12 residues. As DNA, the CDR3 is TGTGCCAGCTCCCAGGAGGGCGGGGAGCTGTTTTTT. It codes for CASSQEGGELFF.

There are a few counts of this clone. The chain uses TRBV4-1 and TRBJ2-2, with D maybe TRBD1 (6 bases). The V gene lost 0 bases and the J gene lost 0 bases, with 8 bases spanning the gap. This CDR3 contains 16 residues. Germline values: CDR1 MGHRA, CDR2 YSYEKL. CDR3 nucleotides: TGCGCCAGCAGCCAAGAGACAGGAGCGAACACCGGGGAGCTGTTTTTT. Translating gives CASSQETGANTGELFF.

As DNA, the CDR3 is TGTGCCTGGAGTGTACCTGGGAGGCGAGAGACCCAGTACTTC. It is translated as CAWSVPGRRETQYF. V is TRBV30 and J is TRBJ2-5; D perhaps matches TRBD2 (6 bases). This CDR3 is built from 14 residues. V lost 0 bases and J 4 bases, leaving 12 bases between the germline ends. CDR1 GTSNPN and CDR2 SVGIG come from the germline V gene (reference sequence).

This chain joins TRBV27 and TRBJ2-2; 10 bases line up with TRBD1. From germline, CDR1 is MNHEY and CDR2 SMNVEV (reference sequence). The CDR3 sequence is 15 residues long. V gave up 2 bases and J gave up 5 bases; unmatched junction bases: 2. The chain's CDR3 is CASSLLGQGTGELFF. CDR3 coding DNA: TGTGCCAGCAGTTTACTGGGACAGGGGACCGGGGAGCTGTTTTTT.

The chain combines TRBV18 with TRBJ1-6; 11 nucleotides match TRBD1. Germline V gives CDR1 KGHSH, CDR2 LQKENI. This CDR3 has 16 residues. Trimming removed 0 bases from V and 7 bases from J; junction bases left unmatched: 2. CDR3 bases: TGTGCCAGCTCACCACCCGGGACAGGGGGAAATTCACCCCTCCACTTT. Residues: CASSPPGTGGNSPLHF.

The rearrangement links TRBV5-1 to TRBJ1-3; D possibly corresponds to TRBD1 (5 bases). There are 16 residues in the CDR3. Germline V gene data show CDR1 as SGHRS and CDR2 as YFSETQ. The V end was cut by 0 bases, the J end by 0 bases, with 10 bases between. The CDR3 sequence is CASSLARGGSGNTIYF. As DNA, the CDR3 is TGCGCCAGCAGCTTGGCTAGGGGTGGCTCTGGAAACACCATATATTTT.

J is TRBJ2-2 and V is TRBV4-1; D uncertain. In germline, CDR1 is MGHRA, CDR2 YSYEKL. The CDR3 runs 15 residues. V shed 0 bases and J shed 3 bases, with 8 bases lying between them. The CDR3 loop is CASSQDSPDTGELFF. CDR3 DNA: TGCGCCAGCAGCCAAGATAGCCCGGACACCGGGGAGCTGTTTTTT.

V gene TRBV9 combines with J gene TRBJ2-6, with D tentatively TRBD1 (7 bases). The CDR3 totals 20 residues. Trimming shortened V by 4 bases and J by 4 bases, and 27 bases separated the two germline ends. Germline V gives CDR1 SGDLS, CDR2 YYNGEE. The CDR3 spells CASSSSDRPYGGPGANVLTF. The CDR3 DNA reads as TGTGCCAGCAGCTCCTCGGACAGGCCTTACGGGGGCCCCGGGGCCAACGTCCTGACTTTC.

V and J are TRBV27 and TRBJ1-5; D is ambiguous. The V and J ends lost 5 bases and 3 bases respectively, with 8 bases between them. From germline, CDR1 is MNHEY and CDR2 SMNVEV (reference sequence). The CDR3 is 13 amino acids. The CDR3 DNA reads TGTGCCAGCAGTCCCGCCTACAATCAGCCCCAGCATTTT. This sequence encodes CASSPAYNQPQHF.

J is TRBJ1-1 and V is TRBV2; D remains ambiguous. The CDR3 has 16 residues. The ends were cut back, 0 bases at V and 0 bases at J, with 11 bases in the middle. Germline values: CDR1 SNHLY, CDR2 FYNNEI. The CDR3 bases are TGTGCCAGCAGTGAAGCGCGCGCACTCATGAACACTGAAGCTTTCTTT. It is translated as CASSEARALMNTEAFF.

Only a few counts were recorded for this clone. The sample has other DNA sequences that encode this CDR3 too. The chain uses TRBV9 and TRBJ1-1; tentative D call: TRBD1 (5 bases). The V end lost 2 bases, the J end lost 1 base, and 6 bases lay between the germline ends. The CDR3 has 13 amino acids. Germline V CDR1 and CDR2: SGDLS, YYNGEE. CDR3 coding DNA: TGTGCCAGCAGCGTTAGGGGGAACACTGAAGCTTTCTTT. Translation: CASSVRGNTEAFF. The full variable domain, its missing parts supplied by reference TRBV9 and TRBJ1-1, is DSGVTQTPKHLITATGQRVTLRCSPRSGDLSVYWYQQSLDQGLQFLIQYYNGEERAKGNILERFSAQQFPDLHSELNLSSLELGDSALYFCASSVRGNTEAFFGQGTRLTVV.

The CDR3 loop is CAWGLSETQYF. The CDR3 DNA reads as TGTGCCTGGGGTCTAAGTGAGACCCAGTACTTC. The J gene is TRBJ2-5, the V gene TRBV30; no definite D call. Per germline, CDR1 GTSNPN and CDR2 SVGIG (reference sequence). The V gene lost 5 bases and the J gene lost 5 bases, with 9 bases spanning the gap. The CDR3 is made up of 11 amino acids.

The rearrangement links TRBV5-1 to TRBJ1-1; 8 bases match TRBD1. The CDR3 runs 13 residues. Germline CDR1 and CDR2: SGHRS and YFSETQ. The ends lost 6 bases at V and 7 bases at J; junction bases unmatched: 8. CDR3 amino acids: CASTSLGQGEAFF. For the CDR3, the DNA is TGCGCCAGCACCTCCCTCGGACAGGGTGAAGCTTTCTTT.

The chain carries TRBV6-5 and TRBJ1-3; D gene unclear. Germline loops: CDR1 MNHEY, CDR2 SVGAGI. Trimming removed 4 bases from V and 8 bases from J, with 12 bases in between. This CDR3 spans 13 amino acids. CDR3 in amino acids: CASSSSLLDTIYF. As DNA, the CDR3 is TGTGCCAGCAGTTCATCCTTACTGGACACCATATATTTT.

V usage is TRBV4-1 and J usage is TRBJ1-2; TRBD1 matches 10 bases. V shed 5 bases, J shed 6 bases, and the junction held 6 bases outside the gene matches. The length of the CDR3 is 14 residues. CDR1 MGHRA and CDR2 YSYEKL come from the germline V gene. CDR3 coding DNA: TGCGCCAGCAGCTATCCCGGGACAGGGGATGGCTACACCTTC. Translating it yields CASSYPGTGDGYTF.

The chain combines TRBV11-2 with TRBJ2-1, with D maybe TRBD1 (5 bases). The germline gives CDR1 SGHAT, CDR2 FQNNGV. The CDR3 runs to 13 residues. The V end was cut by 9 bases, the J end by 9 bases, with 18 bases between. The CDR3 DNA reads TGTGCCAGTCATAGGGGAAACTTGGGTGAGCAGTTCTTC. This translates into CASHRGNLGEQFF.

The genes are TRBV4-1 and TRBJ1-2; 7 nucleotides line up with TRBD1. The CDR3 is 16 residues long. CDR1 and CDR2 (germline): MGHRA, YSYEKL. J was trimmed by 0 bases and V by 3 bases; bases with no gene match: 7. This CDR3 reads CASSHPGQGANYGYTF. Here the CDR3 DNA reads TGCGCCAGCAGCCACCCGGGGCAGGGGGCTAACTATGGCTACACCTTC.

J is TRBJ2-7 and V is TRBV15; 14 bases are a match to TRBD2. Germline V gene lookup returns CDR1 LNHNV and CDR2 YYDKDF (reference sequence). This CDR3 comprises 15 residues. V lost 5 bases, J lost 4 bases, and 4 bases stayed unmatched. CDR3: CATSGRLAGGYEQYF. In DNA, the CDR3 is TGTGCCACCAGCGGAAGACTAGCGGGGGGGTACGAGCAGTACTTC.

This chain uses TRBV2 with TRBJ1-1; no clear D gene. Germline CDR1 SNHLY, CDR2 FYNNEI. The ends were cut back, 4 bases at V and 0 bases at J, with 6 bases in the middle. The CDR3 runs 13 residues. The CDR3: CASSVGVNTEAFF. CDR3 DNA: TGTGCCAGCAGTGTCGGAGTGAACACTGAAGCTTTCTTT.

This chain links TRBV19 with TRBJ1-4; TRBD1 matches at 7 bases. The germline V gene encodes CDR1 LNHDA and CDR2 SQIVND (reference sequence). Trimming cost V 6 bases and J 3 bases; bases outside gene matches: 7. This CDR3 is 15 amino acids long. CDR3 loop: CASSPWDRSNEKLFF. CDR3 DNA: TGTGCCAGTAGCCCGTGGGACAGATCTAATGAAAAACTGTTTTTT.

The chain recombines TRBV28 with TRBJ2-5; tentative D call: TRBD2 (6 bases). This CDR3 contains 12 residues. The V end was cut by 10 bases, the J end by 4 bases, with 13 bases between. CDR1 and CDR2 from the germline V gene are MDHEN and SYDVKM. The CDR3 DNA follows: TGTGCCACCGAGGGCGGGATAGAGACCCAGTACTTC. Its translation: CATEGGIETQYF.

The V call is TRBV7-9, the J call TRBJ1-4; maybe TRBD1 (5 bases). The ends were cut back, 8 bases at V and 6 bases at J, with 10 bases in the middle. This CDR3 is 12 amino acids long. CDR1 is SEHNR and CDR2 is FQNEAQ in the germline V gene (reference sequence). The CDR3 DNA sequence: TGTGCCAGCGGGTCGGGGGATGAAAAACTGTTTTTT. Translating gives CASGSGDEKLFF.

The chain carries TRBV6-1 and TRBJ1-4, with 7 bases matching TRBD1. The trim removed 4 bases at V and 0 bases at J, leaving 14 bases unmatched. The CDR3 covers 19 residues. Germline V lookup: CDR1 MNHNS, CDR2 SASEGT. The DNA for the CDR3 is TGTGCCAGCAGTGCGACACTGACAGGGCCTTGGGCAACTAATGAAAAACTGTTTTTT. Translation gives CASSATLTGPWATNEKLFF.

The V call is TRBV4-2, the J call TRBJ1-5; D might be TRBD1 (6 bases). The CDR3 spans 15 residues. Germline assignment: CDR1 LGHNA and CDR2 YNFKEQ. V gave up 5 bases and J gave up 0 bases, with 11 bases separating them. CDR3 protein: CASSFRGHSNQPQHF. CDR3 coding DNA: TGTGCCAGCAGCTTCAGGGGACATAGCAATCAGCCCCAGCATTTT.